This T cell receptor beta chain was sequenced in a study of cytomegalovirus exposure and HLA in healthy donors. Study in general: Earlier work reported 100 million or so unique TCR beta sequences from about 200 million T cells. Tens of millions of unique TCRs from HLA-typed donors were held in an early data release. Study-level results: Reported performance of the classifier showed diagnosis of cytomegalovirus status with high specificity and sensitivity.

The PCR was carried out with 60 Vbeta primers and 13 Jbeta primers. Sequencing used immunoSEQ multiplex PCR; TCRdb keeps in-frame clones, though not all of them. In the table there are about 130,000 clones, under 85% of which are singletons. As concerns this clone: Its antigen is undetermined.

This CDR3 has 16 amino acids. Trimming stripped 6 bases from V and 3 bases from J, with 19 bases between. Germline CDR1 is SNHLY and CDR2 is FYNNEI. This receptor was identified in a boy aged 5-17 years in good health and CMV-seronegative. V gene TRBV2 combines with J gene TRBJ2-3; tentative D call: TRBD2 (6 bases). Material: PBMCs. The CDR3 DNA reads TGTGCCAGCAGCCTCGACCCGGGAGTCCTGACAGATACGCAGTATTTT. It translates to CASSLDPGVLTDTQYF. Supplemented by reference TRBV2 and TRBJ2-3, the full variable domain reads EPEVTQTPSHQVTQMGQEVILRCVPISNHLYFYWYRQILGQKVEFLVSFYNNEISEKSEIFDDQFSVERPDGSNFTLKIRSTKLEDSAMYFCASSLDPGVLTDTQYFGPGTRLTVL.